The T cell receptor (beta chain) under discussion was sequenced for a study of cytomegalovirus exposure and HLA in healthy donors. Details on this clone: Its antigen remains unidentified.

Produced via immunoSEQ multiplex PCR; TCRdb's table is partial and in-frame only. The table includes about 140,000 clones, roughly 88% detected once. Overall study results and limits: Among the CMV-associated chains, three were confirmed in vitro as specific for CMV antigens.

The germline V and J ends were trimmed by 5 bases and 9 bases, with 22 bases remaining between them. CDR3 length: 15 amino acids. Germline V gene sequence: CDR1 SEHNR, CDR2 FQNEAQ (reference sequence). Sequenced input: PBMCs. The clonotype was recovered from a woman younger than 30 in good health and CMV-seropositive. The chain couples TRBV7-9 to TRBJ1-1, with D possibly TRBD1 on 6 matching bases. The CDR3 bases are TGTGCCAGCAGCCTTACTACAGGGAATCGAATAAAAGCTTTCTTT. Translating it yields CASSLTTGNRIKAFF. Together with reference TRBV7-9 and TRBJ1-1, the CDR3 gives the full variable domain: DTGVSQNPRHKITKRGQNVTFRCDPISEHNRLYWYRQTLGQGPEFLTYFQNEAQLEKSRLLSDRFSAERPKGSFSTLEIQRTEQGDSAMYLCASSLTTGNRIKAFFGQGTRLTVV.